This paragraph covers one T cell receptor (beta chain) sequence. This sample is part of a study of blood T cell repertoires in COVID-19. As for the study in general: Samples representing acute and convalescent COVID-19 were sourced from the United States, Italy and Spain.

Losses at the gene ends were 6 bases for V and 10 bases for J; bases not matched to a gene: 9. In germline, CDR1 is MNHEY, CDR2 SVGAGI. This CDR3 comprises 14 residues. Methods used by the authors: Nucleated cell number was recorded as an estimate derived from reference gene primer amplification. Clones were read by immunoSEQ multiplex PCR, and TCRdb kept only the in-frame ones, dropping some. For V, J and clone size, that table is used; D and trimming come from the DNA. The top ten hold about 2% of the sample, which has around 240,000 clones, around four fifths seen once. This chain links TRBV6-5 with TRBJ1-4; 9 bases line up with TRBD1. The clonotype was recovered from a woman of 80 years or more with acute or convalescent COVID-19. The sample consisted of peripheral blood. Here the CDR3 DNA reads TGTGCCAGCAGCGAGCCGGGACAGGGAGGAAAACTGTTTTTT. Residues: CASSEPGQGGKLFF.